The 27 T cell receptor beta chains below all came from one sample that was sequenced in a study of T cells of healthy individuals. TCRdb ran MiXCR on the 5' RACE reads and lists one entry per CDR3 protein. The sample comprises 60,000 to 75,000 distinct CDR3 sequences, about 17% of which are singletons, and approximately 4.7% rests with the top ten. The receptors originated from a human donor in good health.

This clonotype was counted ten times or more. Here the CDR3 reads CASSRTGDRTGELFF. The CDR3 DNA sequence: TGTGCCAGCAGCCGTACAGGGGATCGGACCGGGGAGCTGTTTTTT. The rearrangement uses TRBV6-1 and TRBJ2-2, with TRBD1 matching over 7 bases. Per germline, CDR1 MNHNS and CDR2 SASEGT. V lost 6 bases and J lost 5; bases outside the gene matches: 9. This CDR3 region has 15 residues.

This clonotype was counted a few times. The chain joins TRBV4-2 to TRBJ2-1; 7 bases fit TRBD2. The CDR3 has 19 residues. V was clipped by 1 base and J by 0 bases; unmatched bases: 12. The V gene's germline CDR1 is LGHNA and CDR2 YNFKEQ. DNA for the CDR3: TGTGCCAGCAGCCAAGTTATAGCGGGCCCCCGGAGCTCCTACAATGAGCAGTTCTTC. This translates into CASSQVIAGPRSSYNEQFF.

The chain links TRBV29-1 to TRBJ2-7, with a tentative D call TRBD2 (5 bases). The CDR3 spans 12 residues. V gave up 6 bases and J gave up 6 bases, with 15 bases separating them. Germline V gene data show CDR1 as SQVTM and CDR2 as ANQGSEA. The CDR3: CSVVRRDLEQYF. The DNA for the CDR3 is TGCAGCGTGGTCCGTCGGGATCTCGAGCAGTACTTC.

The V gene is TRBV19, the J gene TRBJ2-2; the D call may be TRBD1 or TRBD2 (6 bases each). Germline V lookup: CDR1 LNHDA, CDR2 SQIVND (reference sequence). The CDR3 runs to 17 residues. V shed 0 bases and J shed 4 bases, with 15 bases lying between them. CDR3 sequence: CASSIDQGGTRTGELFF. CDR3 nucleotide sequence: TGTGCCAGTAGTATAGATCAAGGCGGGACACGCACCGGGGAGCTGTTTTTT.

This clonotype came up many times. The chain links TRBV27 to TRBJ1-1, with 9 bases lining up with TRBD1. The germline gives CDR1 MNHEY, CDR2 SMNVEV (reference sequence). The CDR3 has 15 amino acids. Unmatched junction bases numbered 5, after V lost 2 bases and J lost 4 bases. The CDR3 bases are TGTGCCAGCAGTTTAGTGGACAGGGGCGGCACTGAAGCTTTCTTT. As protein: CASSLVDRGGTEAFF.

The chain combines TRBV14 with TRBJ1-2; no definite D call. V was cut by 0 bases and J by 8 bases, with 10 bases left in between. This CDR3 comprises 13 residues. The germline V gene has CDR1 SGHDN and CDR2 FVKESK. This chain's CDR3 is CASSQDRVFGYTF. CDR3 nucleotide sequence: TGTGCCAGCAGCCAAGATAGGGTTTTCGGCTACACCTTC.

The rearrangement uses TRBV28 and TRBJ1-4; no reliable D call. Looked up from germline, CDR1 is MDHEN and CDR2 is SYDVKM. Trimming cost V 11 bases and J 8 bases, with 18 bases left between them. The CDR3 has 13 residues. The CDR3 DNA reads TGTGCCGCCCTGGACTGGGAAAGAGAAAAACTGTTTTTT. It encodes CAALDWEREKLFF.

The chain combines TRBV4-3 with TRBJ2-1, with D tentatively TRBD2 (6 bases). The germline V gene encodes CDR1 LGHNA and CDR2 YSLEER. The CDR3 covers 16 residues. The V gene lost 0 bases and the J gene lost 3 bases, with 12 bases spanning the gap. CDR3 sequence (DNA): TGCGCCAGCAGCCAAGATTACAGCGGGCTCTACAATGAGCAGTTCTTC. The encoded protein is CASSQDYSGLYNEQFF.

This clonotype was detected ten times or more. This chain uses TRBV3-1 with TRBJ2-7; a possible D gene is TRBD2 (5 bases). Between the trimmed V and J ends, which lost 5 bases and 6 bases, there was a span of 20 bases. Germline lookup yields CDR1 LGHDT and CDR2 YNNKEL (reference sequence). The CDR3 length is 15 residues. CDR3 loop: CASSLTSPRAGEQYF. In DNA form, the CDR3 reads TGTGCCAGCAGCTTGACCAGTCCACGGGCGGGCGAGCAGTACTTC.

The gene calls are TRBV7-2 and TRBJ2-1; 7 bases match TRBD1. V shed 5 bases and J 3 bases; nucleotides not matched to a gene: 7. The germline CDR1 and CDR2 sequences are SGHTA and FQGNSA. The CDR3 sequence is 15 residues long. CDR3 bases: TGTGCCAGCAGCCCAGACAGGGCTTTCTACAATGAGCAGTTCTTC. It is translated as CASSPDRAFYNEQFF.

This clonotype is classed as medium-sized. The chain couples TRBV7-8 to TRBJ2-2; D ambiguous. This CDR3 contains 15 residues. The germline CDR1 and CDR2 sequences are SGHVS and FQNEAQ. Between the trimmed V and J ends, which lost 5 bases and 3 bases, there was a span of 13 bases. DNA for the CDR3: TGTGCCAGCAGCCCGACCGTATCCTACACCGGGGAGCTGTTTTTT. Protein sequence: CASSPTVSYTGELFF.

This clonotype was counted many times. CDR3 sequence (DNA): TGTGCCAGCTCACCCACTAAAAATCCCTACAATGAGCAGTTCTTC. Amino acid sequence: CASSPTKNPYNEQFF. This chain links TRBV18 with TRBJ2-1; D is unclear. Germline assignment: CDR1 KGHSH and CDR2 LQKENI. V was cut by 3 bases and J by 2 bases, with 11 bases left in between. The CDR3 consists of 15 residues.

This clonotype was counted at least ten times. The genes are TRBV28 and TRBJ2-5, with 7 bases that match TRBD1. Germline CDR1 MDHEN, CDR2 SYDVKM. After removal of 5 bases from V and 5 bases from J, the junction contained 5 bases not matched to a gene. The CDR3 covers 13 residues. CDR3 bases: TGTGCCAGCAGTGGACAGGCTCGGGAGACCCAGTACTTC. Translation gives CASSGQARETQYF.

This clonotype was seen repeatedly, ten times or more. The gene calls are TRBV9 and TRBJ2-1, with TRBD1 identical over 9 bases. CDR1 is SGDLS and CDR2 is YYNGEE in the germline V gene. CDR3 length: 15 amino acids. Trimming took 0 bases from V and 9 from J; bases not matched to a gene: 7. The CDR3 bases are TGTGCCAGCAGCGTAGATGGGACAGGGTCGCCTGAGCAGTTCTTC. Encoded protein: CASSVDGTGSPEQFF.

The chain recombines TRBV29-1 with TRBJ2-1; 9 bases agree with TRBD2. Losses at the gene ends were 6 bases for V and 1 base for J; bases not matched to a gene: 4. The CDR3 covers 14 residues. The germline V gene has CDR1 SQVTM and CDR2 ANQGSEA. CDR3 amino acids: CSVGGLASYNEQFF. Written as DNA, the CDR3 is TGCAGCGTGGGGGGACTAGCATCCTACAATGAGCAGTTCTTC.

Ten or more counts support this clonotype. The rearrangement joins TRBV4-2 to TRBJ1-1; D is unclear. The CDR3 has 15 residues. Germline V gene lookup returns CDR1 LGHNA and CDR2 YNFKEQ. V lost 0 bases and J 0 bases, leaving 8 bases between the germline ends. As DNA, the CDR3 is TGTGCCAGCAGCCAAGATCGAGGATTGAACACTGAAGCTTTCTTT. Residues: CASSQDRGLNTEAFF.

This clonotype was counted ten times or more. This chain joins TRBV19 and TRBJ1-5; no clear D. CDR1 LNHDA and CDR2 SQIVND come from the germline V gene (reference sequence). The CDR3 runs 15 residues. V shed 4 bases and J shed 0 bases, with 10 bases lying between them. The CDR3 is CASSTDSSSNQPQHF. The CDR3 bases are TGTGCCAGTAGTACTGACTCCTCTAGCAATCAGCCCCAGCATTTT.

The gene calls are TRBV14 and TRBJ2-1, with D perhaps being TRBD1 or TRBD2 (5 bases each). Germline V gene lookup returns CDR1 SGHDN and CDR2 FVKESK. Trimming left V 1 base short and J 8 bases short, with 15 bases between. This CDR3 region has 15 residues. CDR3 protein: CASSQAGTTEDEQFF. The CDR3, as DNA: TGTGCCAGCAGCCAAGCTGGGACGACGGAGGATGAGCAGTTCTTC.

The V gene is TRBV5-1, the J gene TRBJ1-1; no reliable D call. This CDR3 is built from 14 residues. V dropped 0 bases and J dropped 5 bases, with 11 bases sitting between them. In germline, CDR1 is SGHRS, CDR2 YFSETQ. The CDR3 here is CASSLDSPFTEAFF. The CDR3 DNA follows: TGCGCCAGCAGCTTGGACAGCCCTTTTACTGAAGCTTTCTTT.

This rearrangement joins TRBV4-2 to TRBJ2-7, with D possibly TRBD2 on 6 matching bases. CDR1 and CDR2 from the germline V gene are LGHNA and YNFKEQ. V lost 1 base and J lost 1, with 11 bases in between. There are 15 residues in the CDR3. As DNA, the CDR3 is TGTGCCAGCAGCCAAGGAACGCGGGATTCCTACGAGCAGTACTTC. Protein: CASSQGTRDSYEQYF.

This clonotype occurred many times. The CDR3 is CASSGDGYEQYF. Here the CDR3 DNA reads TGTGCCAGCAGCGGGGACGGCTACGAGCAGTACTTC. The chain is built from TRBV5-5 and TRBJ2-7; the D gene could be TRBD1 or TRBD2 (5 bases each). The germline gives CDR1 SGHKS, CDR2 YYEKEE (reference sequence). Trimming removed 4 bases from V and 3 bases from J, with 8 bases in between. The CDR3 runs to 12 residues.

In nucleotides, the CDR3 is TGCAGTGCTAGGTGGGCGGGGGGGCACGAGACCCAGTACTTC. It encodes CSARWAGGHETQYF. The chain combines TRBV20-1 with TRBJ2-5, with 9 positions matching TRBD2. Germline V gene data show CDR1 as DFQATT and CDR2 as SNEGSKA (reference sequence). J was trimmed by 5 bases and V by 3 bases; bases with no gene match: 7. The length of the CDR3 is 14 residues.

A few counts support this clonotype. The chain uses TRBV10-3 and TRBJ2-6, with 10 bases aligning to TRBD1. The CDR3 is 16 amino acids. Germline CDR1 is ENHRY and CDR2 is SYGVKD. The V and J ends lost 5 bases and 4 bases, in that order; junction bases with no gene match: 5. The CDR3 bases are TGTGCCATCAGTTGGACAGGGGGTTTCGGGGCCAACGTCCTGACTTTC. Protein product: CAISWTGGFGANVLTF.

This clonotype was found many times. The chain has TRBV20-1 and TRBJ2-7; TRBD2 aligns across 14 bases. The CDR3 spans 17 residues. The germline gives CDR1 DFQATT, CDR2 SNEGSKA (reference sequence). Losses at the gene ends were 1 base for V and 4 bases for J; bases not matched to a gene: 9. CDR3 DNA: TGCAGTGCTAGAGGTGAAAGGACTAGCGGGAGGTGGTACGAGCAGTACTTC. Translation gives CSARGERTSGRWYEQYF.

This clonotype was detected many times. The J gene is TRBJ2-1, the V gene TRBV7-2, with D possibly TRBD2 on 6 matching bases. The germline V and J ends were trimmed by 6 bases and 4 bases, with 16 bases remaining between them. The CDR3 spans 15 residues. CDR1 is SGHTA and CDR2 is FQGNSA in the germline V gene. CDR3 bases: TGTGCCAGCAGAGCTATAGCGGACTTGTACAATGAGCAGTTCTTC. Amino acids: CASRAIADLYNEQFF.

This clonotype was recorded a few times. V gene TRBV20-1 combines with J gene TRBJ2-3; 7 nucleotides align to TRBD2. Germline CDR1 DFQATT, CDR2 SNEGSKA (reference sequence). The CDR3 consists of 13 residues. With V trimmed by 6 bases and J by 1 base, 4 bases remained unmatched. The CDR3 spells CSAPSGGTDTQYF. CDR3 sequence (DNA): TGCAGTGCCCCTAGCGGAGGCACAGATACGCAGTATTTT.

This clonotype was seen repeatedly, ten times or more. The rearrangement uses TRBV20-1 and TRBJ1-2; TRBD1 aligns across 10 bases. The CDR3 loop spans 12 amino acids. The germline gives CDR1 DFQATT, CDR2 SNEGSKA (reference sequence). The V gene end was trimmed by 4 bases and the J gene end by 6 bases; junction bases not matched to a gene: 2. The CDR3 DNA reads as TGCAGTGCTACCGACAGGGGGCATGGCTACACCTTC. This encodes CSATDRGHGYTF.